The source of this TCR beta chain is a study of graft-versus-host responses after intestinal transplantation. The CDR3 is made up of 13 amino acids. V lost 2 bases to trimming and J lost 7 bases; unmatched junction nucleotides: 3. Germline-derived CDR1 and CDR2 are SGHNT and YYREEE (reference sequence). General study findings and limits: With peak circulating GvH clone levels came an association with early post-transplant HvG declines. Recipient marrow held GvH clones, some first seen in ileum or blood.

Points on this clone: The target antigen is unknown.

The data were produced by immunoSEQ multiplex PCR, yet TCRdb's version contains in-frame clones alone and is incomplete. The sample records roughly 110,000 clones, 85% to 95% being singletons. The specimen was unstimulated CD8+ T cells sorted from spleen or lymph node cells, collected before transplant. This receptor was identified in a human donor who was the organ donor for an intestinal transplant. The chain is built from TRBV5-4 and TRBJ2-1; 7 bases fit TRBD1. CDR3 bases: TGTGCCAGCAGCTTAATGACAGGGAATGAGCAGTTCTTC. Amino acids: CASSLMTGNEQFF. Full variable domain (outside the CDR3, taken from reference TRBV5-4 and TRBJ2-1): ETGVTQSPTHLIKTRGQQVTLRCSSQSGHNTVSWYQQALGQGPQFIFQYYREEENGRGNFPPRFSGLQFPNYSSELNVNALELDDSALYLCASSLMTGNEQFFGPGTRLTVL.